This T cell receptor (beta chain) was captured by sequencing in a study of T cell repertoires in cytomegalovirus infection. Study in general: Peptides in the study included HLA-C-restricted and HLA-B-restricted CMV epitopes. Public TCR beta signatures marked donors with CMV infection and the matching HLA. Findings and limits, study-wide: There were carriers of CMV plus the relevant HLA, and cumulative public TCR beta family frequency identified them.

TCRdb fed the reads into MiXCR, producing one record per CDR3 protein. The profile shows approximately 1,000,000 distinct CDR3 sequences, approximately 33% of them singletons. This clonotype came up a few times. Its antigen remains unknown. Sequenced material: cultured CD8+ T cells from PBMCs, taken from culture after CMV antigen stimulation. The sequence derives from a human donor in good health (CMV status not recorded). Some clones in this sample may be carry-over from other donors' samples.

CDR3 in amino acids: CSARDWDRIYSNQPQHF. The CDR3 DNA is TGCAGTGCTAGAGATTGGGACAGGATTTATAGCAATCAGCCCCAGCATTTT. The chain recombines TRBV20-1 with TRBJ1-5; TRBD1 matches at 8 bases. The germline V gene encodes CDR1 DFQATT and CDR2 SNEGSKA (reference sequence). This CDR3 has 17 residues. V shed 0 bases and J 0 bases; nucleotides not matched to a gene: 7.